These 22 T cell receptor beta chains originate from one sample sequenced in a study of T cells in Graves' hyperthyroidism and ophthalmopathy. Authors of the study amplified TCR beta CDR3 regions from RNA transcripts. HTBI primers were used for first-round RT-PCR of the TCR CDR3. TCRdb used MiXCR to reprocess the multiplex PCR reads, holding one entry per CDR3 protein. The profile shows hundreds of thousands of distinct CDR3 sequences, under 60% of them singletons. The sample comprised peripheral blood or thyroid tissue (not recorded which). These receptors were taken from a woman under 30 with Graves' hyperthyroidism.

On this clonotype itself: The junction differs from germline at one of its ends, possibly a read error. The rearrangement uses TRBV2 and TRBJ1-1; TRBD1 is a possible D gene (5 bases). The germline V gene encodes CDR1 SNHLY and CDR2 FYNNEI. This CDR3 spans 9 amino acids. CDR3 DNA: TGTGCCAGCAGTTTAGGGGCAAACTTT. Protein sequence: CASSLGANF.

This clonotype was counted ten times or more. This chain connects TRBV2 to TRBJ1-1; no clear D. Germline values: CDR1 SNHLY, CDR2 FYNNEI. Trimming cost V 6 bases and J 0 bases, with 8 bases left between them. The CDR3 totals 13 residues. CDR3 sequence reads: CASRGDMNTEAFF. CDR3 coding DNA: TGTGCCAGCAGGGGAGACATGAACACTGAAGCTTTCTTT.

The rearrangement joins TRBV20-1 to TRBJ2-7; D is uncertain. Trimming shortened V by 0 bases and J by 0 bases, and 6 bases separated the two germline ends. The germline V gene encodes CDR1 DFQATT and CDR2 SNEGSKA (reference sequence). This CDR3 is 13 amino acids long. DNA of the CDR3: TGCAGTGCTAGAGAGACACGCTCCTACGAGCAGTACTTC. Its translation is CSARETRSYEQYF.

This clonotype was recorded at least ten times. This rearrangement joins TRBV15 to TRBJ1-5; 7 bases map to TRBD1. This CDR3 contains 14 residues. Per germline, CDR1 LNHNV and CDR2 YYDKDF (reference sequence). Germline trimming cut 4 bases from V and 5 bases from J; bases unmatched to any gene: 5. This CDR3 is CATSKDRDYQPQHF. The CDR3 DNA is TGTGCCACCAGCAAAGACAGGGATTATCAGCCCCAGCATTTT.

This clonotype was detected only once. The chain's CDR3 is CASSTTGDQPQHF. In DNA form, the CDR3 reads TGTGCCAGCAGTACCACAGGTGATCAGCCCCAGCATTTT. The chain has TRBV2 and TRBJ1-5; TRBD1 might be the D (5 bases). The V end was cut by 5 bases, the J end by 5 bases, with 10 bases between. The germline V gene has CDR1 SNHLY and CDR2 FYNNEI. CDR3 length: 13 residues.

This chain joins TRBV7-9 and TRBJ2-7; TRBD2 agrees at 12 bases. V dropped 5 bases and J dropped 3; count of bases not matched to a gene: 5. Germline V gene data show CDR1 as SEHNR and CDR2 as FQNEAQ (reference sequence). This CDR3 contains 15 residues. Here the CDR3 DNA reads TGTGCCAGCAGCCGGACTAGCGGGGACTTCTACGAGCAGTACTTC. It translates to CASSRTSGDFYEQYF.

The V gene is TRBV7-9, the J gene TRBJ1-3, with 7 bases fitting TRBD1. Germline CDR1 is SEHNR and CDR2 is FQNEAQ (reference sequence). V shed 5 bases and J 2 bases; nucleotides not matched to a gene: 6. The CDR3 extends over 15 amino acids. CDR3 amino acids: CASSQTTGAGNTIYF. CDR3 nucleotide sequence: TGTGCCAGCAGCCAGACTACAGGGGCTGGAAACACCATATATTTT. The full variable domain, its missing parts supplied by reference TRBV7-9 and TRBJ1-3, is DTGVSQNPRHKITKRGQNVTFRCDPISEHNRLYWYRQTLGQGPEFLTYFQNEAQLEKSRLLSDRFSAERPKGSFSTLEIQRTEQGDSAMYLCASSQTTGAGNTIYFGEGSWLTVV.

The gene calls are TRBV20-1 and TRBJ1-3; D is unresolved. V lost 0 bases, J lost 2 bases, and 11 bases lay in between. This CDR3 is 15 amino acids long. Germline V gene sequence: CDR1 DFQATT, CDR2 SNEGSKA (reference sequence). Written as DNA, the CDR3 is TGCAGTGCTAGAGAGTCAGGAGATGCTGGAAACACCATATATTTT. Translating it yields CSARESGDAGNTIYF.

This clonotype has at least ten counts. The J gene is TRBJ2-5, the V gene TRBV20-1; 8 bases map to TRBD2. J lost 5 bases, V lost 6 bases, and 8 bases had no gene match. CDR1 DFQATT and CDR2 SNEGSKA come from the germline V gene (reference sequence). This CDR3 has 13 residues. CDR3 amino acids: CSAEREWKETQYF. CDR3 nucleotides: TGCAGTGCCGAGCGGGAGTGGAAGGAGACCCAGTACTTC.

This clonotype was seen only once. The chain couples TRBV20-1 to TRBJ2-7; 15 bases are a match to TRBD2. CDR1 is DFQATT, CDR2 SNEGSKA, per germline (reference sequence). After removal of 1 base from V and 3 bases from J, the junction contained 7 bases not matched to a gene. This CDR3 has 17 amino acids. The CDR3 bases are TGCAGTGCTAGAGCTGGGACTAGCGGGAGGTCCTTCTACGAGCAGTACTTC. Protein: CSARAGTSGRSFYEQYF.

With regard to this clonotype: The missing conserved phenylalanine or tryptophan at the end of this CDR3 makes a read error likely. This chain connects TRBV2 to TRBJ1-1; 8 bases are shared with TRBD1. CDR1 is SNHLY and CDR2 is FYNNEI in the germline V gene. The V segment lost 4 bases and the J segment 0 bases; nucleotides outside the gene matches: 4. The CDR3 runs 15 residues. This CDR3 is CASSVTGAMNTEAFL. The DNA of the CDR3 is TGTGCCAGCAGTGTGACAGGGGCTATGAACACTGAAGCTTTCCTT.

A word on this clonotype: A read error may account for a junction end that differs from germline. The chain joins TRBV7-3 to TRBJ2-5; D is possibly TRBD1 or TRBD2 (7 bases each). The CDR3 contains 14 residues. Germline CDR1 reads SGHTA; CDR2 reads FQGTGA. For the CDR3, the DNA is TGTGCCAGCAGCCAAGGGGCAGGGGGGGAGACCCAGCACTTC. Translating gives CASSQGAGGETQHF.

In this sample, this clonotype turned up many times. The genes are TRBV24-1 and TRBJ2-2, with D uncertain. Germline V gene sequence: CDR1 KGHDR, CDR2 SFDVKD. The CDR3 loop spans 15 amino acids. V gave up 4 bases and J gave up 4 bases, with 12 bases separating them. The CDR3 coding sequence is TGTGCCACCAGTGACCCACGGGCTAGCACCGGGGAGCTGTTTTTT. It encodes CATSDPRASTGELFF.

The chain has TRBV6-5 and TRBJ2-7; tentative D call: TRBD1 (5 bases). With 5 bases removed from V and 4 bases from J, the gap between germline ends came to 12 bases. Per the germline V gene, CDR1 is MNHEY and CDR2 is SVGAGI. This CDR3 region has 13 residues. The DNA of the CDR3 is TGTGCCAGCAGTCAGGGCAGCCTGTACGAGCAGTACTTC. Amino acids: CASSQGSLYEQYF.

Of note for this clonotype: At one boundary the junction diverges from the germline segment, which might be a read error. The chain links TRBV7-9 to TRBJ2-7, with TRBD1 as a possible D gene (6 bases). The CDR3 is made up of 13 amino acids. In germline, CDR1 is SEHNR, CDR2 FQNEAQ (reference sequence). CDR3 coding DNA: TGTGCCAGCGGCTTCGGACAGACTTACGAGCAGTACTTC. The encoded protein is CASGFGQTYEQYF.

This clonotype was counted between two and nine times. Sequence at one end of the junction differs from germline and may be a read error. The rearrangement uses TRBV6-1 and TRBJ2-7; 8 positions agree with TRBD2. CDR3 length: 14 residues. Per the germline V gene, CDR1 is MNHNS and CDR2 is SASEGT. CDR3: CASRSTSAFYEQYF. Written as DNA, the CDR3 is TGTGCCAGCAGATCGACTAGCGCGTTCTACGAACAGTACTTC.

This rearrangement joins TRBV12-5 to TRBJ1-1, with 8 bases identical to TRBD1. Per the germline V gene, CDR1 is LGHNT and CDR2 is FRNRAP. The CDR3 runs to 14 residues. J was trimmed by 1 base and V by 7 bases; bases with no gene match: 5. The CDR3 nucleotides read TGTGCTAGTGCTCTCGGACAGGGGAACACTGAAGCTTTCTTT. This translates into CASALGQGNTEAFF. Full variable domain (missing parts from reference TRBV12-5 and TRBJ1-1): DARVTQTPRHKVTEMGQEVTMRCQPILGHNTVFWYRQTMMQGLELLAYFRNRAPLDDSGMPKDRFSAEMPDATLATLKIQPSEPRDSAVYFCASALGQGNTEAFFGQGTRLTVV.

The chain combines TRBV9 with TRBJ1-4; the D gene is possibly TRBD1 (5 bases). CDR1 and CDR2 from the germline V gene are SGDLS and YYNGEE. This CDR3 has 15 amino acids. V was clipped by 0 bases and J by 3 bases, with 9 bases between them. The CDR3 coding sequence is TGTGCCAGCAGCGTAGAGGGGAGTCCTAATGAAAAACTGTTTTTT. Translation gives CASSVEGSPNEKLFF.

The CDR3 is CASSLNLGTSPFTGANVLTF. For the CDR3, the DNA is TGTGCCAGCAGCTTAAATCTCGGGACTAGCCCCTTCACTGGGGCCAACGTCCTGACTTTC. The chain recombines TRBV11-2 with TRBJ2-6, with TRBD2 matching over 9 bases. The J segment lost 2 bases and the V segment lost 2 bases, leaving 13 bases of the junction unmatched. Germline V CDR1 and CDR2: SGHAT, FQNNGV. The CDR3 runs 20 residues.

This chain links TRBV10-3 with TRBJ2-7; D is possibly TRBD2 (6 bases). The CDR3 consists of 13 residues. CDR1 is ENHRY and CDR2 is SYGVKD in the germline V gene. V lost 9 bases to trimming and J lost 0 bases, with 12 bases between them. The CDR3 region is CAMGGGSSYEQYF. In DNA, the CDR3 is TGTGCCATGGGAGGAGGCTCCTCCTACGAGCAGTACTTC.

V and J are TRBV29-1 and TRBJ1-1; D remains unclear. The CDR3 is 14 residues long. Germline values: CDR1 SQVTM, CDR2 ANQGSEA. V lost 6 bases and J lost 4, with 18 bases in between. In DNA form, the CDR3 reads TGCAGCGTGTATCGGGATTCCATGAGCACTGAAGCTTTCTTT. Its protein product is CSVYRDSMSTEAFF.

The chain employs TRBV19 and TRBJ1-1; weak D call: TRBD1 (5 bases). The V end was cut by 3 bases, the J end by 6 bases, with 17 bases between. Germline V gene lookup returns CDR1 LNHDA and CDR2 SQIVND (reference sequence). This CDR3 comprises 15 residues. The CDR3 is CASSIAGLGVAEAFF. The CDR3 DNA reads TGTGCCAGTAGTATTGCAGGGCTCGGGGTAGCTGAAGCTTTCTTT.